This T cell receptor (beta chain) was retrieved from a study of glioma-infiltrating T cells. Using RNA template, CDR3s of TCR alpha and beta were amplified with iRepertoire arm-PCR. MiXCR was run by TCRdb on the multiplex PCR reads, yielding one entry per CDR3 protein. The repertoire holds approximately 400,000 distinct CDR3 sequences, roughly two fifths seen once, with 12% in the top ten. The sample holds many counts of this clonotype. The antigen is not known. Study-level findings and limits: Tissue-blood divergence was below expectation in non-neoplastic patients, above in gliomas.

The CDR3 spans 16 residues. V lost 5 bases, J lost 2 bases, and 13 bases stayed unmatched. From germline, CDR1 is DFQATT and CDR2 SNEGSKA (reference sequence). Sequences were obtained from glioma tissue, nonneoplastic brain tissue, or PBMCs (not recorded which). The chain employs TRBV20-1 and TRBJ2-7; 9 nucleotides agree with TRBD1. The clonotype was recovered from a human donor with low-grade glioma or glioblastoma, undergoing nonglioma brain surgery, or in good health (not recorded which). CDR3 loop: CSALPGTGFTPYEQYF. Here the CDR3 DNA reads TGCAGTGCTCTACCCGGGACAGGGTTTACCCCCTACGAGCAGTACTTC.